This T cell receptor beta chain was captured by sequencing in a study of human versus mouse CDR3 diversity and MHC coevolution. Broader study findings: iCHAO1 estimated the human TCR beta repertoire at roughly 1.5 million clonotypes.

Per germline, CDR1 SGHRS and CDR2 YFSETQ. The length of the CDR3 is 12 residues. Trimming shortened V by 0 bases and J by 5 bases, and 6 bases separated the two germline ends. Turning to this clone: What it binds is not known.

TCRdb keeps only in-frame clones here, not all; method: immunoSEQ multiplex PCR. The sample records some 80,000 clones, 85% to 95% being singletons. The rearrangement joins TRBV5-1 to TRBJ2-7; D is uncertain. Input material: naive CD4+ T cells from blood. The subset is: CD45RO-negative CD62L-positive naive CD4 T cells. The sequence was obtained from a person aged 25 to 69 in good health. The DNA of the CDR3 is TGCGCCAGCAGCTTGGATCGGGACGAGCAGTACTTC. Encoded protein: CASSLDRDEQYF.